The 10 T cell receptor beta chains presented below share a single source sample, sequenced in a study of Tregs in tolerant kidney transplant recipients. The table came from immunoSEQ multiplex PCR; TCRdb's copy has only in-frame clones and leaves some out. Of about 240,000 clones in the sample, 65% to 85% are singletons; the top ten hold around 0.64%. Source material: CD4+ T cells from blood. The source is a human donor in good health.

The CDR3 nucleotides are TGTGCCAGCAGTTTGGGCCGGGGGCCCCAGCATTTT. It translates to CASSLGRGPQHF. The chain employs TRBV6-5 and TRBJ1-5; unclear D gene. Germline assignment: CDR1 MNHEY and CDR2 SVGAGI. The CDR3 has 12 amino acids. V was pared by 4 bases and J by 9 bases, with 10 bases between.

This chain uses TRBV7-8 with TRBJ2-5; D remains unclear. The germline gives CDR1 SGHVS, CDR2 FQNEAQ. This CDR3 region has 11 residues. V was trimmed by 3 bases and J by 5 bases, leaving 4 bases between them. The CDR3 reads CASSFGETQYF. As DNA, the CDR3 is TGTGCCAGCAGCTTTGGGGAGACCCAGTACTTC.

This rearrangement joins TRBV7-8 to TRBJ1-5; the D is unclear. V was cut by 5 bases and J by 5 bases, with 25 bases left in between. The CDR3 sequence is 18 residues long. Germline CDR1 reads SGHVS; CDR2 reads FQNEAQ. The CDR3 protein is CASSPRGRGSFLDQPQHF. The CDR3 DNA reads TGTGCCAGCAGCCCCCGAGGGCGCGGTTCCTTTTTAGATCAGCCCCAGCATTTT.

The V gene is TRBV5-5, the J gene TRBJ1-6, with TRBD1 as a possible D gene (6 bases). Trimming cost V 0 bases and J 6 bases, with 10 bases left between them. Germline V gives CDR1 SGHKS, CDR2 YYEKEE (reference sequence). CDR3 length: 15 residues. The CDR3 protein is CASSLDGQPNSPLHF. CDR3 coding DNA: TGTGCCAGCAGCTTGGACGGACAGCCTAATTCACCCCTCCACTTT.

This clone appeared a single time. This chain connects TRBV4-2 to TRBJ1-5; 7 bases are shared with TRBD1. Per germline, CDR1 LGHNA and CDR2 YNFKEQ. The junction had 2 bases not matched to a gene; V was cut back by 0 bases and J by 3 bases. The CDR3 spans 15 residues. In DNA, the CDR3 is TGTGCCAGCAGCCAAGAGACAGGGTCCAATCAGCCCCAGCATTTT. It encodes CASSQETGSNQPQHF.

This chain uses TRBV14 with TRBJ2-2, with TRBD1 as a possible D gene (7 bases). Germline-derived CDR1 and CDR2 are SGHDN and FVKESK. This CDR3 has 15 amino acids. V was clipped by 6 bases and J by 0 bases, with 11 bases between them. The CDR3 is CASSSGGSNTGELFF. DNA for the CDR3: TGTGCCAGCAGTTCAGGGGGGTCGAACACCGGGGAGCTGTTTTTT.

The rearrangement joins TRBV6-6 to TRBJ1-1; D might be TRBD1 (5 bases). Per germline, CDR1 MNHNY and CDR2 SVGAGI (reference sequence). Trimming left V 6 bases short and J 2 bases short, with 13 bases between. The CDR3 is 14 residues long. As DNA, the CDR3 is TGTGCCAGCAGAGGAGGGCAGGGAAACACTGAAGCTTTCTTT. It specifies CASRGGQGNTEAFF.

The chain has TRBV6-6 and TRBJ1-2; D unresolved. Germline values: CDR1 MNHNY, CDR2 SVGAGI (reference sequence). The CDR3 extends over 13 amino acids. The V gene lost 9 bases and the J gene lost 3 bases, with 14 bases spanning the gap. Written as DNA, the CDR3 is TGTGCCAGTTCCGGCGGGCTCGACTATGGCTACACCTTC. The encoded protein is CASSGGLDYGYTF.

The chain uses TRBV5-6 and TRBJ2-3, with D unclear. CDR3 length equals 13 residues. Germline CDR1 SGHDT, CDR2 YYEEEE. The V end was cut by 1 base, the J end by 6 bases, with 9 bases between. Here the CDR3 DNA reads TGTGCCAGCAGCTTGTGGGTGGCGGATACGCAGTATTTT. It is translated as CASSLWVADTQYF.

The gene calls are TRBV11-2 and TRBJ2-7, with D tentatively TRBD2 (5 bases). CDR1 SGHAT and CDR2 FQNNGV come from the germline V gene. V gave up 4 bases and J gave up 7 bases, with 17 bases separating them. The CDR3 extends over 14 amino acids. The CDR3 DNA reads TGTGCCAGCAGCTCCGACCGGGCTCGGGGTGAGCAGTACTTC. It codes for CASSSDRARGEQYF.